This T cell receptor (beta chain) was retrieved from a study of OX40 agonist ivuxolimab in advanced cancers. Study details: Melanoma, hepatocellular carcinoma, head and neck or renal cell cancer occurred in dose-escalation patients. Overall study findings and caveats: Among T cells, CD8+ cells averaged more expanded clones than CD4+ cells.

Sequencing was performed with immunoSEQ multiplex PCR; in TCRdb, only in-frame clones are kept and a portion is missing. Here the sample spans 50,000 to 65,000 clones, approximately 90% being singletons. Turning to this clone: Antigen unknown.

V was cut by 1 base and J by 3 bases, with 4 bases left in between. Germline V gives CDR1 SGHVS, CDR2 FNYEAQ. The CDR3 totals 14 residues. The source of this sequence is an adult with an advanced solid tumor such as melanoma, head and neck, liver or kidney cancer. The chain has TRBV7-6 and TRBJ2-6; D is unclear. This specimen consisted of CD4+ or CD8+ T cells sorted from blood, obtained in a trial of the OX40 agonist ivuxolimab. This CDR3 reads CASSLGYGANVLTF. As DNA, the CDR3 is TGTGCCAGCAGCTTAGGGTATGGGGCCAACGTCCTGACTTTC.